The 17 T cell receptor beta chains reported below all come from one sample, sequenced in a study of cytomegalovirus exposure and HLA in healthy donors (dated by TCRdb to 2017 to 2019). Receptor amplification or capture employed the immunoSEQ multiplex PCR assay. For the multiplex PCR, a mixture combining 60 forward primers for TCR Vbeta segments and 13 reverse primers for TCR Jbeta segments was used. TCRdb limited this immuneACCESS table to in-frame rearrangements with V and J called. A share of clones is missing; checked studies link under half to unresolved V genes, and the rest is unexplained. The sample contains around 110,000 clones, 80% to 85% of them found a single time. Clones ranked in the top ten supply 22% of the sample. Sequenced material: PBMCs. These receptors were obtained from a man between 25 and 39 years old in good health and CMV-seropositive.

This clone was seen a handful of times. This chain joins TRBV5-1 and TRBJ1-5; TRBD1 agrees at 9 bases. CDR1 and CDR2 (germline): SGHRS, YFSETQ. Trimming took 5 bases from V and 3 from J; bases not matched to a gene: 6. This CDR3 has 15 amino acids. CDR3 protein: CASSSGTGINQPQHF. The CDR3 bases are TGCGCCAGCAGTTCCGGGACAGGGATCAATCAGCCCCAGCATTTT.

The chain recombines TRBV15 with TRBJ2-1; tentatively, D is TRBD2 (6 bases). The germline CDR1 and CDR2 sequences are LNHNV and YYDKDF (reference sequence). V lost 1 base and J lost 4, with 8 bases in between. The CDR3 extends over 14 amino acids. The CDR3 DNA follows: TGTGCCACCAGCAGAGCGACTAGTTACAATGAGCAGTTCTTC. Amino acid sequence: CATSRATSYNEQFF.

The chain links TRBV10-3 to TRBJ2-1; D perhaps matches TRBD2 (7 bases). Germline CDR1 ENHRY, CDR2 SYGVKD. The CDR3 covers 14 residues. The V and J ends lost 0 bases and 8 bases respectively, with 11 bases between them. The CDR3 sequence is CAISESGGADEQFF. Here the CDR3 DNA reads TGTGCCATCAGTGAGTCTGGGGGGGCAGATGAGCAGTTCTTC.

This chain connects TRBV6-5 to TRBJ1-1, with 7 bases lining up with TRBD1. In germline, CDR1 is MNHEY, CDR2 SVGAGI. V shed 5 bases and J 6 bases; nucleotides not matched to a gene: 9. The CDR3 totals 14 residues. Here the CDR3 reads CASSAPGGWAEAFF. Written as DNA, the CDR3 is TGTGCCAGCAGTGCTCCAGGGGGGTGGGCTGAAGCTTTCTTT.

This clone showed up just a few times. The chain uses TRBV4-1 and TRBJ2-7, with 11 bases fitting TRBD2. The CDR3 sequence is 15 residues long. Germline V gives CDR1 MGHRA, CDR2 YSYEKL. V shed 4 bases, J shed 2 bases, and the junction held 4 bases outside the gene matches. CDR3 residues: CASSRGTSGTYEQYF. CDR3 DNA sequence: TGCGCCAGCAGCCGAGGGACTAGCGGAACCTACGAGCAGTACTTC.

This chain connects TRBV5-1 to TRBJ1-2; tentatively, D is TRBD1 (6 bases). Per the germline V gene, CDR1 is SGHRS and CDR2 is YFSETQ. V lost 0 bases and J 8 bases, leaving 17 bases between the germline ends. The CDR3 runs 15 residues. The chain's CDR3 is CASSLGARGARGYTF. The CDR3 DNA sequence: TGCGCCAGCAGCTTGGGCGCCCGGGGGGCGCGGGGCTACACCTTC.

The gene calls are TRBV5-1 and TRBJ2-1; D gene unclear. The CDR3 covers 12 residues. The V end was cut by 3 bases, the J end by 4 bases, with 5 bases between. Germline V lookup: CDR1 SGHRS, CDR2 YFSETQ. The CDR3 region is CASSSGYNEQFF. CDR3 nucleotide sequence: TGCGCCAGCAGCTCCGGGTACAATGAGCAGTTCTTC.

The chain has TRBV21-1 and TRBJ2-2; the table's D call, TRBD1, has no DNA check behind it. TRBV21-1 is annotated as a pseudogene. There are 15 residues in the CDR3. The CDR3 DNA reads TGTGCCAGCAGGTCAGGGGGCCCGAACACCGGGGAGCTGTTTTTT. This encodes CASRSGGPNTGELFF.

CDR3 loop: CASSLSFGNNQPQHF. For the CDR3, the DNA is TGTGCCAGCAGTTTATCCTTCGGTAACAATCAGCCCCAGCATTTT. The V gene is TRBV27, the J gene TRBJ1-5, with D uncertain. Trimming removed 0 bases from V and 3 bases from J, with 9 bases in between. The length of the CDR3 is 15 residues. CDR1 is MNHEY, CDR2 SMNVEV, per germline (reference sequence).

The CDR3 DNA reads as TGTGCCAGCAGTTACGGGACTAGACGGACAGATACGCAGTATTTT. It is translated as CASSYGTRRTDTQYF. This rearrangement joins TRBV6-5 to TRBJ2-3, with 8 bases matching TRBD2. The CDR3 extends over 15 amino acids. Germline V CDR1 and CDR2: MNHEY, SVGAGI. Losses at the gene ends were 2 bases for V and 3 bases for J; bases not matched to a gene: 4.

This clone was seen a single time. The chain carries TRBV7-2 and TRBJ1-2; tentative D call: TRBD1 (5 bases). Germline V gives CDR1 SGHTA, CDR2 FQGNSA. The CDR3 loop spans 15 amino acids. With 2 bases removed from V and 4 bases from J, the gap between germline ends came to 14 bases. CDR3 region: CASSLIPRAPYGYTF. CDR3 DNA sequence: TGTGCCAGCAGCTTAATTCCCAGGGCCCCCTATGGCTACACCTTC.

For the CDR3, the DNA is TGTGCCAGCTCTCCCGGTGAGTCCTACGAGCAGTACTTC. Amino acid sequence: CASSPGESYEQYF. The rearrangement uses TRBV28 and TRBJ2-7, with D unresolved. Germline loops: CDR1 MDHEN, CDR2 SYDVKM. Trimming cost V 8 bases and J 1 base, with 12 bases left between them. The CDR3 is made up of 13 amino acids.

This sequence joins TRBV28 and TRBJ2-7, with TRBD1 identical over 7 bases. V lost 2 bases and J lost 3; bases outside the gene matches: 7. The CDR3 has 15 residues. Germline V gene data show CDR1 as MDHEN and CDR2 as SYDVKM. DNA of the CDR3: TGTGCCAGCAGTTTAGCAGGGGACAGTTACTACGAGCAGTACTTC. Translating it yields CASSLAGDSYYEQYF.

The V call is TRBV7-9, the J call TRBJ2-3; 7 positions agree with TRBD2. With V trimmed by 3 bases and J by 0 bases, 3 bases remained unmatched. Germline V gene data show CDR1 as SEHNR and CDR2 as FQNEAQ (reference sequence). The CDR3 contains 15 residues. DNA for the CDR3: TGTGCCAGCAGCTTCAGCGGGGCTAGCACAGATACGCAGTATTTT. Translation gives CASSFSGASTDTQYF.

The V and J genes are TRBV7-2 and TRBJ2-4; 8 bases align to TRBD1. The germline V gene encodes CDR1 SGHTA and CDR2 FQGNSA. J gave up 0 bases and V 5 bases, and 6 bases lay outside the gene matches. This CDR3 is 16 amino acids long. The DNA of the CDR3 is TGTGCCAGCAGCCAGAGGACAGGGTTAGCCAAAAACATTCAGTACTTC. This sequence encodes CASSQRTGLAKNIQYF.

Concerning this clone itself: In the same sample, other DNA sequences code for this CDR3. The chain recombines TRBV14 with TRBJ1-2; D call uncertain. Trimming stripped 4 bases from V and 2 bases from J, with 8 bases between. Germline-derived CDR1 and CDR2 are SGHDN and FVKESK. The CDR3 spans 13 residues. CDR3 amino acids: CASSRELNYGYTF. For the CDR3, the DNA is TGTGCCAGCAGCCGAGAATTAAACTATGGCTACACCTTC.

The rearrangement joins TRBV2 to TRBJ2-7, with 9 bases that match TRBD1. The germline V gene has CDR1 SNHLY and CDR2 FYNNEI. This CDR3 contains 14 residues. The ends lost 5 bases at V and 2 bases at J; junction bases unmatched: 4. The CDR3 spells CASSLDRGPYEQYF. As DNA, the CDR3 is TGTGCCAGCAGTTTGGACAGGGGACCCTACGAGCAGTACTTC.